Shown below are 19 T cell receptor beta chains from a single sample sequenced in a study of blood T cell repertoires in COVID-19. Assay: immunoSEQ multiplex PCR; the TCRdb copy retains only in-frame clones and omits some. The data contain about 310,000 clones, about 88% of them seen just once; the ten biggest clones take up 8% to 10%. The sample comprised PBMCs or T cells enriched from blood (not recorded which). These receptors were collected from a woman aged 40 to 50 who had recovered from COVID-19.

The gene calls are TRBV19 and TRBJ1-5; possible D gene TRBD1, 6 bases. Germline V gives CDR1 LNHDA, CDR2 SQIVND (reference sequence). There are 19 residues in the CDR3. V gave up 0 bases and J gave up 1 base, with 19 bases separating them. CDR3 amino acids: CASSIDQGREGVSNQPQHF. The CDR3 DNA reads as TGTGCCAGTAGTATAGATCAAGGGCGGGAGGGGGTCAGCAATCAGCCCCAGCATTTT.

The V and J genes are TRBV6-2 or TRBV6-3 and TRBJ1-1; 10 bases fit TRBD1. CDR3 length equals 14 residues. The J segment lost 5 bases and the V segment lost 2 bases, leaving 2 bases of the junction unmatched. Germline assignment: CDR1 MNHEY and CDR2 SVGEGT. The CDR3 DNA reads TGTGCCAGCAGTTACGGGACAGGGGTTACTGAAGCTTTCTTT. It translates to CASSYGTGVTEAFF.

This chain joins TRBV5-1 and TRBJ1-1; D ambiguous. The germline V gene encodes CDR1 SGHRS and CDR2 YFSETQ. CDR3 length: 14 residues. Trimming removed 6 bases at V and 0 bases at J, with 12 bases between. The CDR3 DNA is TGCGCCAGCACCGCCGGAACTATGAACACTGAAGCTTTCTTT. It is translated as CASTAGTMNTEAFF.

The chain is built from TRBV9 and TRBJ2-2; 15 bases agree with TRBD2. CDR3 length equals 19 residues. J gave up 1 base and V 3 bases, and 7 bases lay outside the gene matches. Germline CDR1 is SGDLS and CDR2 is YYNGEE. DNA of the CDR3: TGTGCCAGCAGCGCTGAGGGGACTAGCGGGGGGAGGAACACCGGGGAGCTGTTTTTT. It is translated as CASSAEGTSGGRNTGELFF.

This chain joins TRBV5-8 and TRBJ2-5, with 11 bases lining up with TRBD1. The germline CDR1 and CDR2 sequences are SGHTS and YDEGEE. V lost 0 bases to trimming and J lost 2 bases; unmatched junction nucleotides: 0. The CDR3 runs 15 residues. CDR3 residues: CASSLGDRGQETQYF. The CDR3, as DNA: TGTGCCAGCAGCTTGGGGGACAGGGGGCAAGAGACCCAGTACTTC.

This clone was seen only once. The chain combines TRBV7-3 with TRBJ2-7; 10 bases align to TRBD1. From germline, CDR1 is SGHTA and CDR2 FQGTGA. CDR3 size: 14 residues. V trimming: 4 bases; J trimming: 6 bases; junction bases outside the gene matches: 6. CDR3 DNA sequence: TGTGCCAGCAGCTCCGGGACAGGGGCAACCGAGCAGTACTTC. Protein product: CASSSGTGATEQYF.

V is TRBV14 and J is TRBJ1-1; D is unclear. Germline CDR1 and CDR2: SGHDN and FVKESK. The CDR3 contains 13 residues. The V end was cut by 1 base, the J end by 6 bases, with 9 bases between. CDR3 sequence reads: CASSQARMAEAFF. CDR3 DNA: TGTGCCAGCAGCCAAGCTAGAATGGCTGAAGCTTTCTTT. Full variable domain (rest looked up from reference TRBV14 and TRBJ1-1): EAGVTQFPSHSVIEKGQTVTLRCDPISGHDNLYWYRRVMGKEIKFLLHFVKESKQDESGMPNNRFLAERTGGTYSTLKVQPAELEDSGVYFCASSQARMAEAFFGQGTRLTVV.

This chain uses TRBV13 with TRBJ1-1, with TRBD1 matching 9 bases. The CDR3 length is 14 residues. V shed 5 bases, J shed 1 base, and the junction held 2 bases outside the gene matches. Germline V gene data show CDR1 as PRHDT and CDR2 as FYEKMQ (reference sequence). DNA for the CDR3: TGTGCCAGCAGCCCGGGACAGGGGAACACTGAAGCTTTCTTT. It specifies CASSPGQGNTEAFF.

The gene calls are TRBV9 and TRBJ2-7; perhaps TRBD2 as D (5 bases). Germline CDR1 SGDLS, CDR2 YYNGEE. Trimming removed 0 bases at V and 5 bases at J, with 15 bases between. CDR3 length: 15 amino acids. The CDR3 here is CASSVGTDRGNEQYF. CDR3 coding DNA: TGTGCCAGCAGCGTAGGGACTGATCGGGGAAACGAGCAGTACTTC.

J is TRBJ2-1 and V is TRBV19, with a possible D match to TRBD1 (6 bases). From germline, CDR1 is LNHDA and CDR2 SQIVND (reference sequence). The V gene lost 8 bases and the J gene lost 3 bases, with 11 bases spanning the gap. This CDR3 comprises 13 residues. The CDR3 DNA sequence: TGTGCCAGTGCAGGGGTGGGCTACAATGAGCAGTTCTTC. Amino acids: CASAGVGYNEQFF.

The V and J genes are TRBV27 and TRBJ1-2, with unresolved D. Germline-derived CDR1 and CDR2 are MNHEY and SMNVEV (reference sequence). Between the trimmed V and J ends, which lost 7 bases and 0 bases, there was a span of 18 bases. This CDR3 is 16 amino acids long. For the CDR3, the DNA is TGTGCCAGCACCAGGTGGTTGGCCGCAGCTAACTATGGCTACACCTTC. As protein: CASTRWLAAANYGYTF.

V and J are TRBV7-2 and TRBJ2-7, with 7 bases that match TRBD2. The CDR3 extends over 14 amino acids. Germline V gene sequence: CDR1 SGHTA, CDR2 FQGNSA. Trimming took 4 bases from V and 7 from J; bases not matched to a gene: 10. CDR3 amino acids: CASSSSGTVTEQYF. The DNA for the CDR3 is TGTGCCAGCAGCTCTAGCGGCACCGTTACGGAGCAGTACTTC.

The V and J genes are TRBV6-5 and TRBJ1-1; D is possibly TRBD1 (6 bases). The CDR3 extends over 14 amino acids. Germline CDR1 and CDR2: MNHEY and SVGAGI. The V gene lost 6 bases and the J gene lost 3 bases, with 14 bases spanning the gap. In DNA, the CDR3 is TGTGCCAGCAGGCGAACAGGGTTGGACACTGAAGCTTTCTTT. This sequence encodes CASRRTGLDTEAFF.

V gene TRBV19 combines with J gene TRBJ1-5; D may be TRBD1 (5 bases). The V and J ends lost 7 bases and 1 base respectively, with 17 bases between them. This CDR3 spans 16 amino acids. Per the germline V gene, CDR1 is LNHDA and CDR2 is SQIVND (reference sequence). The CDR3 spells CASIGTPGRSNQPQHF. The DNA for the CDR3 is TGTGCCAGTATCGGGACTCCTGGGCGCAGCAATCAGCCCCAGCATTTT.

In its sample, this clone was seen once. This chain joins TRBV27 and TRBJ1-4, with D unclear. From germline, CDR1 is MNHEY and CDR2 SMNVEV (reference sequence). The CDR3 covers 14 residues. V lost 4 bases, J lost 0 bases, and 6 bases lay in between. The CDR3, as DNA: TGTGCCAGCAGTTCCGAGGCAACTAATGAAAAACTGTTTTTT. Its translation: CASSSEATNEKLFF.

This chain joins TRBV2 and TRBJ2-2; 7 bases fit TRBD1. Trimming took 4 bases from V and 2 from J; bases not matched to a gene: 4. The germline V gene has CDR1 SNHLY and CDR2 FYNNEI. CDR3 length: 15 residues. In DNA, the CDR3 is TGTGCCAGCAGTGCCGGGACAGCCAACACCGGGGAGCTGTTTTTT. As protein: CASSAGTANTGELFF.

The genes are TRBV19 and TRBJ2-7; D perhaps matches TRBD2 (6 bases). Germline V lookup: CDR1 LNHDA, CDR2 SQIVND (reference sequence). The CDR3 runs to 21 residues. Trimming removed 3 bases from V and 3 bases from J, with 33 bases in between. CDR3 in amino acids: CASSIGGARVPGLGYYYEQYF. The CDR3 DNA is TGTGCCAGTAGTATCGGCGGGGCCCGGGTGCCAGGCTTGGGATACTACTACGAGCAGTACTTC.

The chain joins TRBV7-9 to TRBJ2-3, with TRBD1 matching 9 bases. This CDR3 comprises 15 residues. The germline V gene encodes CDR1 SEHNR and CDR2 FQNEAQ (reference sequence). V dropped 5 bases and J dropped 3; count of bases not matched to a gene: 6. For the CDR3, the DNA is TGTGCCAGCAGCCGAAGACAGGGGGGGACAGATACGCAGTATTTT. Residues: CASSRRQGGTDTQYF.

The chain carries TRBV7-2 and TRBJ1-4; tentative D call: TRBD1 (6 bases). Trimming cost V 1 base and J 8 bases, with 14 bases left between them. Germline V gives CDR1 SGHTA, CDR2 FQGNSA. The length of the CDR3 is 15 residues. The CDR3: CASSLVGGAGEKLFF. As DNA, the CDR3 is TGTGCCAGCAGCTTAGTGGGGGGGGCCGGGGAAAAACTGTTTTTT.